This note documents a single T cell receptor (beta chain) sequence. Its antigen is currently unknown. The CDR3 length is 15 residues. V shed 2 bases, J shed 5 bases, and the junction held 9 bases outside the gene matches. Germline V lookup: CDR1 MDHEN, CDR2 SYDVKM. The data were taken from a study of shared clonotypes between healthy human individuals. The study's findings and limits: Clonotype sharing across a few donors was observed for roughly 5% of naive CD4 clonotypes.

Some clones are missing from TCRdb's copy, which holds only in-frame ones; the method was immunoSEQ multiplex PCR. Here the sample spans roughly 720,000 clones, less than 95% being singletons. The sequence was obtained from a man in his late teens or twenties in good health. Some clones in this sample may be carry-over from other donors' samples. The sample taken for sequencing was memory CD8+ T cells from PBMCs. Subset given: CD45RO+ cells pooled with CCR7-negative TemRA cells. The chain links TRBV28 to TRBJ2-7, with 7 bases matching TRBD2. This CDR3 is CASSLGGGSGDEQYF. The DNA of the CDR3 is TGTGCCAGCAGTTTAGGCGGGGGTTCCGGAGACGAGCAGTACTTC.